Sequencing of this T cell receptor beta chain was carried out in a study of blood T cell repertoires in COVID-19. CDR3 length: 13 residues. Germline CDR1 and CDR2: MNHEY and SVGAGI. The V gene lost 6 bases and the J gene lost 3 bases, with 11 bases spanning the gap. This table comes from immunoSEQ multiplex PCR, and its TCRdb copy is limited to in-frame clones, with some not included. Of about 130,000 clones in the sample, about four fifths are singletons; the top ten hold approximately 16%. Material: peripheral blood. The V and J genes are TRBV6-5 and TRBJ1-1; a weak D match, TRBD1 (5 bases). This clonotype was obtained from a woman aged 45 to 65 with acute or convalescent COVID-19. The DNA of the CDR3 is TGTGCCAGCAGACAACCGGGGGACACTGAAGCTTTCTTT. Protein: CASRQPGDTEAFF.